The 2 T cell receptor beta chains presented below share a single source sample, sequenced in a study of regulatory T cells in long-lasting Graves disease. Stated time point: newly diagnosed GD, antithyroid drugs for less than 3 months. Isolated PBMC RNA provided the starting material for the TCR library. Assembly of TCR beta libraries relied on iRepertoire HTBI primers together with Arm-PCR of CDR3 regions. Via MiXCR, TCRdb re-called the multiplex PCR reads, giving one row per CDR3 protein. Seen here are 200,000 to 250,000 distinct CDR3 sequences, approximately 19% observed once, and the top ten hold 10% to 15%. The data also belong to a second study, concerning T cells in Graves' hyperthyroidism and ophthalmopathy.

The sample in question was peripheral blood mononuclear cells (PBMCs), obtained at new diagnosis, from a patient treated with antithyroid drugs. The receptors originated from a young woman with Graves disease.

CDR3 in amino acids: CASSVQGSWEQYF. The CDR3 region has the DNA TGTGCCAGCAGTGTACAGGGTTCGTGGGAGCAGTACTTC. This chain joins TRBV6-1 and TRBJ2-7, with D possibly being TRBD1 (6 bases). The CDR3 is made up of 13 amino acids. V was clipped by 4 bases and J by 7 bases, with 14 bases between them. The germline V gene has CDR1 MNHNS and CDR2 SASEGT.

In its sample, this clonotype was seen many times. In DNA, the CDR3 is TGTGCCAGCCGAGAGGGTGAAAAACTGTTTTTT. Translating gives CASREGEKLFF. This chain connects TRBV28 to TRBJ1-4; no definite D call. The CDR3 length is 11 residues. Trimming removed 8 bases at V and 7 bases at J, with 8 bases between. Per the germline V gene, CDR1 is MDHEN and CDR2 is SYDVKM. The entire variable domain, with the rest obtained from reference TRBV28 and TRBJ1-4, is as follows: DVKVTQSSRYLVKRTGEKVFLECVQDMDHENMFWYRQDPGLGLRLIYFSYDVKMKEKGDIPEGYSVSREKKERFSLILESASTNQTSMYLCASREGEKLFFGSGTQLSVL.